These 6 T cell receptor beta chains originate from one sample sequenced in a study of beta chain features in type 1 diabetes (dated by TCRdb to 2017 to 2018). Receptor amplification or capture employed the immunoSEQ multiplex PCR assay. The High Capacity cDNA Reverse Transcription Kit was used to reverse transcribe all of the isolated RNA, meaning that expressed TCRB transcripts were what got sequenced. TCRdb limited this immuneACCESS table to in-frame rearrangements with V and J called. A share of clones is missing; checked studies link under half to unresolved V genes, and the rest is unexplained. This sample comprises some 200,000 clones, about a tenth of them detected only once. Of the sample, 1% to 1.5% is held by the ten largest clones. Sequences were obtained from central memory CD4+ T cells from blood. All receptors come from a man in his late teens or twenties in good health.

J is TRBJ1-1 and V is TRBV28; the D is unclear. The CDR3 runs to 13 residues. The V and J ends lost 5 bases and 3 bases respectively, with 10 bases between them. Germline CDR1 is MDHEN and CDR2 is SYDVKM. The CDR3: CASSPRSYTEAFF. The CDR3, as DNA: TGTGCCAGCAGTCCCAGATCCTACACTGAAGCTTTCTTT.

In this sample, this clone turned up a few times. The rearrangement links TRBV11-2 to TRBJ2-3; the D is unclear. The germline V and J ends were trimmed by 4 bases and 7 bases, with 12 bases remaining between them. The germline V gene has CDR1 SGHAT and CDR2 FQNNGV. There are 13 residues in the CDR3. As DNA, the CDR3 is TGTGCCAGCAGCTCCCTTTCGACGAATACGCAGTATTTT. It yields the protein CASSSLSTNTQYF.

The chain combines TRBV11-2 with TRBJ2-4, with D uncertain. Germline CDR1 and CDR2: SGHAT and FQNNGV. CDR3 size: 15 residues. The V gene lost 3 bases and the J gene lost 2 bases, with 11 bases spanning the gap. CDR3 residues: CASSFLSPTKNIQYF. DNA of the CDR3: TGTGCCAGCAGCTTTTTGAGTCCTACCAAAAACATTCAGTACTTC.

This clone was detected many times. CDR3 coding DNA: TGTGCCAGCAGTGAGAAGGCCCTGAATGAAAAACTGTTTTTT. Protein: CASSEKALNEKLFF. This rearrangement joins TRBV2 to TRBJ1-4; D not certain. With 3 bases removed from V and 5 bases from J, the gap between germline ends came to 10 bases. The germline CDR1 and CDR2 sequences are SNHLY and FYNNEI. The CDR3 runs 14 residues.

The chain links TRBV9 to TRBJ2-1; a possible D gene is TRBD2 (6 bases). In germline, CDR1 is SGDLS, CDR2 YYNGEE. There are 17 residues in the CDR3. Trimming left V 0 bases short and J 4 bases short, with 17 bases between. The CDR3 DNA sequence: TGTGCCAGCAGCGTAGGGTGGGGAGCGGGCAAGTACAATGAGCAGTTCTTC. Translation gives CASSVGWGAGKYNEQFF.

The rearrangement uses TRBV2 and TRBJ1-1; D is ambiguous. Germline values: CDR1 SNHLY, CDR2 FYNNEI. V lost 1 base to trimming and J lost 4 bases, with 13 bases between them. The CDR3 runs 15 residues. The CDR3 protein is CASSEGSGRGTEAFF. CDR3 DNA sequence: TGTGCCAGCAGTGAAGGGTCCGGTCGCGGCACTGAAGCTTTCTTT.